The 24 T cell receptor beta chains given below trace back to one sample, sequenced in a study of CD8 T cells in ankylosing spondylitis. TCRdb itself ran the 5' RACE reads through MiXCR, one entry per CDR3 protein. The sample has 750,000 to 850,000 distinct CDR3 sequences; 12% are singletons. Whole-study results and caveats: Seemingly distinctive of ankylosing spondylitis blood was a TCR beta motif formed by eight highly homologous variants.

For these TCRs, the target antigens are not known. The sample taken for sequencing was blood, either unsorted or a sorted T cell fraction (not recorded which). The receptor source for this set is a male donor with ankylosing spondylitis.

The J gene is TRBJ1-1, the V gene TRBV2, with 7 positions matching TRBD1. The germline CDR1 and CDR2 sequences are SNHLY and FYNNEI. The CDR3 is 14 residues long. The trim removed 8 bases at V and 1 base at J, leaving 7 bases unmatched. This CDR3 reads CASRQGRSNTEAFF. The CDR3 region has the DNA TGTGCCAGCCGACAGGGTAGGTCGAACACTGAAGCTTTCTTT. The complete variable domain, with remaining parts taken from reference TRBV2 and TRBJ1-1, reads EPEVTQTPSHQVTQMGQEVILRCVPISNHLYFYWYRQILGQKVEFLVSFYNNEISEKSEIFDDQFSVERPDGSNFTLKIRSTKLEDSAMYFCASRQGRSNTEAFFGQGTRLTVV.

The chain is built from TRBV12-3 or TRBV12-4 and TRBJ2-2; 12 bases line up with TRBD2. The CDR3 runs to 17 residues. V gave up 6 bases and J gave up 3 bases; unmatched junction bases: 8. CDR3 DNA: TGTGCCAGCAGCTCGACTAGCGGGGGTTGGGACACCGGGGAGCTGTTTTTT. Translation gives CASSSTSGGWDTGELFF.

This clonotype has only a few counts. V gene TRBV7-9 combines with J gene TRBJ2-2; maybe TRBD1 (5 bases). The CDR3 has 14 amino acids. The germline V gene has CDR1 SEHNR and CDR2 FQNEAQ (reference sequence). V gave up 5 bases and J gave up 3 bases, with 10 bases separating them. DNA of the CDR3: TGTGCCAGCAGCGAGCAGGGTTACACCGGGGAGCTGTTTTTT. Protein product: CASSEQGYTGELFF.

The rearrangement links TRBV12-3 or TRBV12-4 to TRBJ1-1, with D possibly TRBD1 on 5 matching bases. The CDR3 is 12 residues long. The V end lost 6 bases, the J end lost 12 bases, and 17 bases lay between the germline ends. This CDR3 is CASSPGRNEPFF. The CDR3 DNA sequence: TGTGCCAGCAGCCCGGGACGGAATGAGCCTTTCTTT.

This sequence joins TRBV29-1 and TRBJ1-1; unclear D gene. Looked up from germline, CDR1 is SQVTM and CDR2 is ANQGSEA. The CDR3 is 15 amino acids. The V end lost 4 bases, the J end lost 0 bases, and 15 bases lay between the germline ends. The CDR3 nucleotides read TGCAGCGTTGCCCCACGGCTAAGTTTGAACACTGAAGCTTTCTTT. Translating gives CSVAPRLSLNTEAFF.

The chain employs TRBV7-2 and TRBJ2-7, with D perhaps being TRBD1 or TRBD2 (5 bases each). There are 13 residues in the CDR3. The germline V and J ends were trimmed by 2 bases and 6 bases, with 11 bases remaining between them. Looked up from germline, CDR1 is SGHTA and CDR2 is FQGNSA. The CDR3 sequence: CASSLRGRREQYF. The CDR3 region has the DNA TGTGCCAGCAGCTTACGGGGCAGGCGCGAGCAGTACTTC.

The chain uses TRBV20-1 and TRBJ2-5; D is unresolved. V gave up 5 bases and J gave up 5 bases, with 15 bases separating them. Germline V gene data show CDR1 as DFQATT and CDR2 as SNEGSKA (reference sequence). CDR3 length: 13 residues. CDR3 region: CSAGVGPGETQYF. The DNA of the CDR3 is TGCAGTGCTGGAGTGGGTCCCGGGGAGACCCAGTACTTC.

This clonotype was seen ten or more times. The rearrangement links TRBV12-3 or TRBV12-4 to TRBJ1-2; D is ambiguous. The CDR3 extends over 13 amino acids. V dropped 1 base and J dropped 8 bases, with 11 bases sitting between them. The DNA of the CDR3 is TGTGCCAGCAGTTTAGACTCCGGGTTAGGCTACACCTTC. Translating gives CASSLDSGLGYTF.

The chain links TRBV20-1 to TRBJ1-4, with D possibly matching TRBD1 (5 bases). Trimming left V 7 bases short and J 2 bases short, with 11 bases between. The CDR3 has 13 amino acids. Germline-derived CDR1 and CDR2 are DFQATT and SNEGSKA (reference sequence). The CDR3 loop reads CSVPQGTNEKLFF. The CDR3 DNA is TGCAGTGTCCCGCAGGGTACTAATGAAAAACTGTTTTTT.

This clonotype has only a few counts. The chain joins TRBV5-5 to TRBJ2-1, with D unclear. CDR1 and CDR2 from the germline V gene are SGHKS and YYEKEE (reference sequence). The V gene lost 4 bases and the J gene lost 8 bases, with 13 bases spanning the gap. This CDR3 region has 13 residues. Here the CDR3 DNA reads TGTGCCAGCAGCAAGATCGGCGCTGATGAGCAGTTCTTC. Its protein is CASSKIGADEQFF.

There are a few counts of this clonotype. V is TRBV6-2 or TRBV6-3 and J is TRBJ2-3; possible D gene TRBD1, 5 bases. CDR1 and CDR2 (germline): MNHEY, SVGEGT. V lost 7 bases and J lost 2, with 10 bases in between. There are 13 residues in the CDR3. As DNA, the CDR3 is TGTGCCAGCACCCCCAGGGTCACAGATACGCAGTATTTT. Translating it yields CASTPRVTDTQYF.

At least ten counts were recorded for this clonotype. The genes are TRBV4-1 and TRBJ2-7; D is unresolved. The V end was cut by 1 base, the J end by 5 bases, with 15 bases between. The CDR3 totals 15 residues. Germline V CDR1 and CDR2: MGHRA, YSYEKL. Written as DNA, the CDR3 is TGCGCCAGCAGCCAAGCACGCGCGACGCCCGACGAGCAGTACTTC. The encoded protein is CASSQARATPDEQYF.

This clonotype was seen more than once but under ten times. The CDR3 DNA follows: TGCAGCGTTGGAACTTACGCCACAGATACGCAGTATTTT. Its translation is CSVGTYATDTQYF. V and J are TRBV29-1 and TRBJ2-3, with D unresolved. Germline V gene data show CDR1 as SQVTM and CDR2 as ANQGSEA. The CDR3 has 13 amino acids. Trimming left V 4 bases short and J 2 bases short, with 10 bases between.

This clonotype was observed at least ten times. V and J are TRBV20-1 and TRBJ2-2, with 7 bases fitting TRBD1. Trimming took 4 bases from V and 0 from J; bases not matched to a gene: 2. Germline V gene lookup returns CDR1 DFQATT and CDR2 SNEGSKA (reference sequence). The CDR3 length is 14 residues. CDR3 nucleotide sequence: TGCAGTGCTATGGGACAGCCGAACACCGGGGAGCTGTTTTTT. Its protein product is CSAMGQPNTGELFF.

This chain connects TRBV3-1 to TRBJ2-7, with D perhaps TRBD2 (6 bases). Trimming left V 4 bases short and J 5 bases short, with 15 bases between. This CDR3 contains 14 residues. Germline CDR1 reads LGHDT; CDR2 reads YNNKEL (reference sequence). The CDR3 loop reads CASSRKGGSHEQYF. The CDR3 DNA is TGTGCCAGCAGCCGAAAAGGAGGGTCCCACGAGCAGTACTTC.

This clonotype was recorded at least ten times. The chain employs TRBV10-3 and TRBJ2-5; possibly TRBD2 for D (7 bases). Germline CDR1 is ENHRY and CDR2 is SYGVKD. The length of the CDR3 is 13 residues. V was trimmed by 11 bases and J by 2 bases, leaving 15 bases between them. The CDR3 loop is CAARGAFQETQYF. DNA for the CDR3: TGTGCCGCTCGGGGGGCTTTTCAAGAGACCCAGTACTTC.

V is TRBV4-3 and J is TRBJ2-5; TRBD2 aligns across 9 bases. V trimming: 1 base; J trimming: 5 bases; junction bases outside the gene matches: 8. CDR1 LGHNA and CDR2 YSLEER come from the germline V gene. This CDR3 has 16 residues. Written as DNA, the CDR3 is TGCGCCAGCAGCCAAGGGCCTAGCGGGGTTGCGGAGACCCAGTACTTC. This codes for CASSQGPSGVAETQYF.

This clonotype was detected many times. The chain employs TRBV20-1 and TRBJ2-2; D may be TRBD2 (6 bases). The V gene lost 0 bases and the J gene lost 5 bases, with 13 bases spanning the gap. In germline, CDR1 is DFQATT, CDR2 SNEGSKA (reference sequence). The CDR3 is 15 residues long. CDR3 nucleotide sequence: TGCAGTGCTAGAGACCCGACTGGAGGGACCGGGGAGCTGTTTTTT. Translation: CSARDPTGGTGELFF.

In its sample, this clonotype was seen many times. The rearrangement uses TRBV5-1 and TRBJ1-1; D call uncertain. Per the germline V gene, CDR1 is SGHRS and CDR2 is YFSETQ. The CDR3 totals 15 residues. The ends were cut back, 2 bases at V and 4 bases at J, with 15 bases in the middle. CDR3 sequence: CASSLGVLRGTEAFF. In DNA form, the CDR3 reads TGCGCCAGCAGCTTAGGTGTTCTCCGGGGCACTGAAGCTTTCTTT.

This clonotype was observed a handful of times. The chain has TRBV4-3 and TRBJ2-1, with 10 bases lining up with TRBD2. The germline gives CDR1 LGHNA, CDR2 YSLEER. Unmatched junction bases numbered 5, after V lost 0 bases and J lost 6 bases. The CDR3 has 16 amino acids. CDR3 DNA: TGCGCCAGCAGCCAAGATGGTACTAGCGGGACCAATGAGCAGTTCTTC. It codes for CASSQDGTSGTNEQFF.

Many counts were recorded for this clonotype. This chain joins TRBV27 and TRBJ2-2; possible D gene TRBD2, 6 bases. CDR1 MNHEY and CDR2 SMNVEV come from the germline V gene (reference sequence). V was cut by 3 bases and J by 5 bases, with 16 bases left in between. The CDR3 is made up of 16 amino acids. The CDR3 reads CASSLGGWYKTGELFF. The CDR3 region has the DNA TGTGCCAGCAGTTTGGGGGGATGGTATAAGACCGGGGAGCTGTTTTTT.

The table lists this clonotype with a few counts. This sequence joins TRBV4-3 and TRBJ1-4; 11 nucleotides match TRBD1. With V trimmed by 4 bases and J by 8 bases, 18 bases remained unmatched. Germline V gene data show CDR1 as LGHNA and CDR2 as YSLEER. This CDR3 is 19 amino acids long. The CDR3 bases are TGCGCCAGCAGCCGGGCCCTCGGGACAGGGGGACCAATGGGGGAAAAACTGTTTTTT. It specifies CASSRALGTGGPMGEKLFF.

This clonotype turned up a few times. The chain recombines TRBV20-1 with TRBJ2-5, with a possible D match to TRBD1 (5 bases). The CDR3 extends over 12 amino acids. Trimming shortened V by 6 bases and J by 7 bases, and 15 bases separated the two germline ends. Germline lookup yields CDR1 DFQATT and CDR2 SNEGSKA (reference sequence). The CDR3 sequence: CSAPDVGATQYF. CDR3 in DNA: TGCAGTGCCCCGGACGTAGGGGCGACCCAGTACTTC.

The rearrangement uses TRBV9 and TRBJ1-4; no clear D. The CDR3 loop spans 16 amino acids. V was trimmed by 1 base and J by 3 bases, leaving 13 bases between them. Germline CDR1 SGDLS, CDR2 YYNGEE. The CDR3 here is CASSVSWVGSNEKLFF. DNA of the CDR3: TGTGCCAGCAGCGTAAGCTGGGTCGGATCTAATGAAAAACTGTTTTTT.